The 5 T cell receptor beta chains listed next were all sequenced from one sample in a study of graft-versus-host responses after intestinal transplantation. Sequencing was performed with immunoSEQ multiplex PCR; in TCRdb, only in-frame clones are kept and a portion is missing. In the table there are approximately 11,000 clones, more than 70% of which are singletons. Sample: PBMCs, taken about 490 days after intestinal transplant. The origin of the receptors is a human patient who received an intestinal transplant, so some T cells may come from the graft donor.

The chain has TRBV5-1 and TRBJ2-5; 10 bases are a match to TRBD2. With V trimmed by 4 bases and J by 4 bases, 4 bases remained unmatched. The length of the CDR3 is 14 residues. Germline loops: CDR1 SGHRS, CDR2 YFSETQ. CDR3 nucleotide sequence: TGCGCCAGCAGCAGCGGGAGGGCCCGAGAGACCCAGTACTTC. Its protein product is CASSSGRARETQYF. Together with reference TRBV5-1 and TRBJ2-5, the CDR3 gives the full variable domain: KAGVTQTPRYLIKTRGQQVTLSCSPISGHRSVSWYQQTPGQGLQFLFEYFSETQRNKGNFPGRFSGRQFSNSRSEMNVSTLELGDSALYLCASSSGRARETQYFGPGTRLLVL.

The V call is TRBV4-2, the J call TRBJ2-1, with D tentatively TRBD2 (6 bases). Per the germline V gene, CDR1 is LGHNA and CDR2 is YNFKEQ. This CDR3 is built from 17 residues. The germline V and J ends were trimmed by 4 bases and 7 bases, with 23 bases remaining between them. In nucleotides, the CDR3 is TGTGCCAGCAGCCTCCCTGAAAACGCCGGGAGTTATAATGAGCAGTTCTTC. It yields the protein CASSLPENAGSYNEQFF.

The chain has TRBV27 and TRBJ1-2; D remains ambiguous. CDR3 size: 14 residues. CDR1 MNHEY and CDR2 SMNVEV come from the germline V gene (reference sequence). The V end was cut by 6 bases, the J end by 2 bases, with 13 bases between. Here the CDR3 reads CASSPRSANYGYTF. For the CDR3, the DNA is TGTGCCAGCAGCCCTCGGTCGGCCAACTATGGCTACACCTTC.

The V call is TRBV7-2, the J call TRBJ1-1; unclear D gene. V dropped 2 bases and J dropped 2 bases, with 6 bases sitting between them. This CDR3 has 13 amino acids. Germline assignment: CDR1 SGHTA and CDR2 FQGNSA. The CDR3 loop reads CASSLTPNTEAFF. CDR3 sequence (DNA): TGTGCCAGCAGCTTAACCCCAAACACTGAAGCTTTCTTT.

This rearrangement joins TRBV30 to TRBJ2-2; D may correspond to TRBD1 or TRBD2 (6 bases each). This CDR3 has 15 residues. Trimming left V 4 bases short and J 5 bases short, with 17 bases between. Germline values: CDR1 GTSNPN, CDR2 SVGIG (reference sequence). CDR3 bases: TGTGCCTGGAACCCTCAGGGGAGGTTTACCGGGGAGCTGTTTTTT. It codes for CAWNPQGRFTGELFF.